This T cell receptor (beta chain) was captured by sequencing in a study of T cell responses to AZD1222 COVID-19 vaccine. The repertoire was sequenced with immunoSEQ multiplex PCR; TCRdb's copy has only in-frame clones and lacks some. Seen in this sample are over 140,000 clones; the ten most common clones hold about 2.2%. This CDR3 has 17 amino acids. CDR1 and CDR2 (germline): KGHSH, LQKENI. V was clipped by 3 bases and J by 1 base, with 16 bases between them. The sequencing input was peripheral blood. The source of this sequence is an adult in good health. The chain couples TRBV18 to TRBJ1-5, with a possible D match to TRBD1 (5 bases). The CDR3 DNA is TGTGCCAGCTCACCCTCGGGGACGGGGTTGAGCAATCAGCCCCAGCATTTT. Its translation is CASSPSGTGLSNQPQHF.